These 18 T cell receptor beta chains came from one sample sequenced in a study of T cells in Graves' hyperthyroidism and ophthalmopathy. The source material, RNA transcripts, was used to amplify TCR beta CDR3 regions. HTBI primers drove first-round RT-PCR of the TCR CDR3. Each CDR3 protein is one row after TCRdb ran MiXCR on the multiplex PCR reads. The profile shows 200,000 to 250,000 distinct CDR3 sequences, 17% of them singletons. What was sequenced was blood. Receptor source: a man aged 45 to 65 with Graves' hyperthyroidism.

On this clonotype itself: The junction departs from germline at one end; a sequencing error may be responsible. Written as DNA, the CDR3 is TGCGCCAGCAGCCAAGAACAGGCTAGGACCCTGGAGCAGTACTTC. Translating gives CASSQEQARTLEQYF. The chain employs TRBV28 and TRBJ2-7, with D possibly being TRBD1 (5 bases). Looked up from germline, CDR1 is MDHEN and CDR2 is SYDVKM. CDR3 length: 15 residues.

The sample holds many counts of this clonotype. The chain has TRBV11-2 and TRBJ2-7; the match to TRBD2 covers 11 bases. Germline V gives CDR1 SGHAT, CDR2 FQNNGV. CDR3 length: 16 residues. Losses at the gene ends were 1 base for V and 1 base for J; bases not matched to a gene: 3. CDR3 bases: TGTGCCAGCAGCTTAGCCGGGACTAGCGGATCCTACGAGCAGTACTTC. Amino acids: CASSLAGTSGSYEQYF.

The chain is built from TRBV12-3 or TRBV12-4 and TRBJ2-5; D might be TRBD2 (5 bases). The CDR3 consists of 14 residues. V lost 3 bases to trimming and J lost 1 base, with 9 bases between them. CDR3 DNA sequence: TGTGCCAGCAGTTTTAGGCGGGCCCAAGAGACCCAGTACTTC. It codes for CASSFRRAQETQYF.

This clonotype was recorded a few times. The chain uses TRBV14 and TRBJ1-1; D not resolved. V lost 0 bases and J lost 1, with 6 bases in between. Germline V gene sequence: CDR1 SGHDN, CDR2 FVKESK. This CDR3 spans 14 amino acids. The CDR3 is CASSQEWGNTEAFF. The CDR3, as DNA: TGTGCCAGCAGCCAAGAGTGGGGGAACACTGAAGCTTTCTTT.

Here the CDR3 DNA reads TGCAGTGCTAGCTGGCAGGGCGAGGGCTACACCTTC. Protein sequence: CSASWQGEGYTF. This chain connects TRBV20-1 to TRBJ1-2, with D maybe TRBD1 (5 bases). Trimming removed 3 bases at V and 8 bases at J, with 13 bases between. The germline CDR1 and CDR2 sequences are DFQATT and SNEGSKA (reference sequence). The CDR3 has 12 residues.

Details on this clonotype: The junction does not match germline at one end; this may be a read error. V gene TRBV2 combines with J gene TRBJ2-2, with 11 bases fitting TRBD2. CDR3 length equals 15 residues. The germline V gene encodes CDR1 SNHLY and CDR2 FYNNEI. The CDR3 DNA reads as TGTGCTAGCAGTGAAACTAGCGGGGGCATCGGGGAGCTGTTTTTT. Amino acid sequence: CASSETSGGIGELFF.

In this sample, this clonotype turned up a few times. The chain links TRBV12-5 to TRBJ1-2, with 8 nucleotides matching TRBD1. CDR3 length equals 12 residues. Germline V gene sequence: CDR1 LGHNT, CDR2 FRNRAP. Germline trimming cut 5 bases from V and 7 bases from J; bases unmatched to any gene: 3. Here the CDR3 reads CASGQGALGYTF. The CDR3 bases are TGTGCTAGTGGTCAGGGGGCCCTTGGCTACACCTTC.

This clonotype was detected many times. The J gene is TRBJ1-5, the V gene TRBV2; 7 nucleotides align to TRBD1. Trimming cost V 8 bases and J 4 bases; bases outside gene matches: 5. Germline CDR1 is SNHLY and CDR2 is FYNNEI. This CDR3 has 13 amino acids. The CDR3 spells CASGGQTNQPQHF. CDR3 in DNA: TGTGCCAGCGGGGGACAGACTAATCAGCCCCAGCATTTT.

This clonotype was observed at least ten times. In DNA, the CDR3 is TGCAGTGCTAGAAGGACGGGCTACGCAGGGTTCGATGAGCAGTTCTTC. Amino acids: CSARRTGYAGFDEQFF. The chain employs TRBV20-1 and TRBJ2-1; D possibly corresponds to TRBD1 (5 bases). V gave up 2 bases and J gave up 8 bases, with 22 bases separating them. This CDR3 is 16 amino acids long. Germline V gene data show CDR1 as DFQATT and CDR2 as SNEGSKA (reference sequence).

In this sample, this clonotype turned up many times. This rearrangement joins TRBV5-1 to TRBJ2-7; 14 nucleotides align to TRBD2. The germline V gene encodes CDR1 SGHRS and CDR2 YFSETQ. J gave up 6 bases and V 3 bases, and 5 bases lay outside the gene matches. This CDR3 spans 15 amino acids. The CDR3 loop is CASSSGLAGESEQYF. CDR3 in DNA: TGCGCCAGCAGCTCGGGACTAGCGGGAGAAAGCGAGCAGTACTTC.

This clonotype has more than one count but fewer than ten. This chain links TRBV6-2 or TRBV6-3 with TRBJ2-2; TRBD1 aligns across 7 bases. The CDR3 is 17 amino acids. The V gene's germline CDR1 is MNHEY and CDR2 SVGEGT. The ends lost 2 bases at V and 7 bases at J; junction bases unmatched: 13. The CDR3 nucleotides read TGTGCCAGCAGTTACCCGGACAGTCAGGGGGTAAACGGGGAGCTGTTTTTT. This translates into CASSYPDSQGVNGELFF.

This clonotype was detected ten times or more. The chain is built from TRBV28 and TRBJ1-5, with 10 bases aligning to TRBD1. Germline values: CDR1 MDHEN, CDR2 SYDVKM. The ends lost 6 bases at V and 7 bases at J; junction bases unmatched: 6. The CDR3 contains 14 residues. The CDR3 coding sequence is TGTGCCAGCAGCTTCGGACAGGGGGGGCAGCCCCAGCATTTT. This sequence encodes CASSFGQGGQPQHF. Filled out from reference TRBV28 and TRBJ1-5, the complete variable domain reads DVKVTQSSRYLVKRTGEKVFLECVQDMDHENMFWYRQDPGLGLRLIYFSYDVKMKEKGDIPEGYSVSREKKERFSLILESASTNQTSMYLCASSFGQGGQPQHFGDGTRLSIL.

This clonotype appeared many times. The chain carries TRBV5-1 and TRBJ2-1; 10 bases map to TRBD2. Trimming removed 3 bases from V and 8 bases from J; junction bases left unmatched: 5. CDR3 length equals 14 residues. Germline V lookup: CDR1 SGHRS, CDR2 YFSETQ. The CDR3 DNA reads as TGCGCCAGCAGCTCCGGACTAGCGGTCGATGAGCAGTTCTTC. Amino acids: CASSSGLAVDEQFF.

The chain employs TRBV12-3 or TRBV12-4 and TRBJ2-3, with 12 bases aligning to TRBD2. With V trimmed by 7 bases and J by 0 bases, 5 bases remained unmatched. The CDR3 spans 16 residues. The CDR3 DNA reads TGTGCCAGCAATACCCTAGCGGGAGGGAGCACAGATACGCAGTATTTT. The encoded protein is CASNTLAGGSTDTQYF.

The rearrangement joins TRBV29-1 to TRBJ2-7; perhaps TRBD2 as D (6 bases). The germline V gene encodes CDR1 SQVTM and CDR2 ANQGSEA. Deletions cut 7 bases from V and 5 bases from J, with 21 bases between. The CDR3 is 14 residues long. The CDR3 bases are TGCAGCGCTCGGGACTTCCCTTTAACGGACGAGCAGTACTTC. This gives the protein CSARDFPLTDEQYF.

This clonotype was picked up many times. J is TRBJ2-7 and V is TRBV20-1; TRBD1 aligns across 10 bases. Per germline, CDR1 DFQATT and CDR2 SNEGSKA (reference sequence). The CDR3 is 14 residues long. Trimming took 0 bases from V and 4 from J; bases not matched to a gene: 3. CDR3 coding DNA: TGCAGTGCTAGAGAGCCGGGACAGGGGTACGAGCAGTACTTC. Translation gives CSAREPGQGYEQYF.

This clonotype was seen a handful of times. This chain joins TRBV4-1 and TRBJ2-7; D not resolved. This CDR3 comprises 11 residues. With 8 bases removed from V and 2 bases from J, the gap between germline ends came to 7 bases. Per germline, CDR1 MGHRA and CDR2 YSYEKL. CDR3 residues: CASGQAYEQYF. The CDR3 nucleotides are TGCGCCAGCGGGCAGGCCTACGAGCAGTACTTC.

The chain carries TRBV6-1 and TRBJ2-7; possibly TRBD1 for D (7 bases). In germline, CDR1 is MNHNS, CDR2 SASEGT. V shed 7 bases and J shed 2 bases, with 18 bases lying between them. The CDR3 is 15 residues long. DNA of the CDR3: TGTGCCAGCAAGTCAAGACAGGGAGGTGCCTACGAGCAGTACTTC. Its protein is CASKSRQGGAYEQYF.